This T cell receptor beta chain was found in a study of cytomegalovirus exposure and HLA in healthy donors. Study-wide results and limits: Available immune exposure information covered CMV serostatus only. Later analysis suggested most CMV-associated TCR beta chains were HLA-restricted.

The primer mix had 60 Vbeta and 13 Jbeta primers. Measured with immunoSEQ multiplex PCR; TCRdb has only the in-frame clones, and not every one. The sample comprises approximately 140,000 clones, 63% of which are singletons, and roughly 6.8% rests with the top ten. As to this clone: The antigen is undetermined.

Germline V gene lookup returns CDR1 SGHNT and CDR2 YENEEA. Losses at the gene ends were 1 base for V and 3 bases for J; bases not matched to a gene: 8. This CDR3 contains 16 residues. This TCR was recovered from an older woman in good health and CMV-seropositive. The sequenced sample was PBMCs. This chain links TRBV11-3 with TRBJ2-7; 8 nucleotides line up with TRBD1. CDR3 sequence reads: CASSLGKNRGDYEQYF. CDR3 nucleotide sequence: TGTGCCAGCAGCTTAGGAAAAAACAGGGGGGACTACGAGCAGTACTTC.